The TCR beta chain described here comes from a study of response to subunit inactivated influenza vaccine. The study, taken as a whole, reports: Authors suggested seasonal influenza vaccinations each recruit few new T cells.

TCRdb re-derived calls from the RT-PCR reads in MiXCR, one entry per CDR3 protein. This sample has hundreds of thousands of distinct CDR3 sequences; 12% to 15% occur once, and the top ten carry approximately 7.6%. This clonotype was counted at least ten times. Its antigen is still unknown. The receptor was isolated from a man aged 45-65 years who received an inactivated influenza vaccine. The material was PBMCs from blood, obtained 14 to 15 days before vaccination.

The chain's CDR3 is CASSYSASGRANEQFF. In DNA, the CDR3 is TGTGCCAGCAGTTACTCGGCTAGCGGGAGGGCTAATGAGCAGTTCTTC. The chain combines TRBV6-2 or TRBV6-3 with TRBJ2-1; 12 bases map to TRBD2. Germline V lookup: CDR1 MNHEY, CDR2 SVGEGT. This CDR3 is built from 16 residues. J gave up 7 bases and V 0 bases, and 4 bases lay outside the gene matches.